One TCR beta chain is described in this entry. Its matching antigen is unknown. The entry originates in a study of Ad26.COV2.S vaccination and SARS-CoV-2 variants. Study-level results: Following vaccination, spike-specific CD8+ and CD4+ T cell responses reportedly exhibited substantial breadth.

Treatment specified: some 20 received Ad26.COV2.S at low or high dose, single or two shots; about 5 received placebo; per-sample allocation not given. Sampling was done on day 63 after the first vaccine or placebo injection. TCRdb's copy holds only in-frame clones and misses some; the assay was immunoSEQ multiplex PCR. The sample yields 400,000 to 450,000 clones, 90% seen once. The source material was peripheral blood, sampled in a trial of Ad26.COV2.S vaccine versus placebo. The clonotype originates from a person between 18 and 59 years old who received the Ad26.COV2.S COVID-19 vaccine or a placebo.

The CDR3 sequence: CASSSEGTLTEQYF. CDR3 nucleotide sequence: TGCGCCAGCAGCTCGGAAGGGACCTTGACAGAGCAGTACTTC. The V and J genes are TRBV5-1 and TRBJ2-7, with D tentatively TRBD1 or TRBD2 (5 bases each). CDR1 and CDR2 (germline): SGHRS, YFSETQ. The CDR3 runs to 14 residues. Trimming pared 3 bases from V and 7 bases from J, leaving 17 bases between.